The sequence of this TCR beta chain was determined in a study of cytomegalovirus exposure and HLA in healthy donors. Study conclusions and caveats: The study flagged 150 to 200 TCR beta chains as cytomegalovirus-associated. Per a prior analysis, the majority of TCR beta V segments were productive roughly 87% or roughly 30% of the time. A later analysis showed HLA-associated TCR beta chains outstripping equally common others in clonal expansion.

Trimming shortened V by 6 bases and J by 1 base, and 16 bases separated the two germline ends. CDR3 length: 14 amino acids. The germline V gene has CDR1 SQVTM and CDR2 ANQGSEA. At the time of sampling, donors were nominally healthy, though unrecorded immune exposures were likely. Note on this clone: Antigen: not known.

It was with 60 Vbeta and 13 Jbeta primers that the PCR ran. Generated by immunoSEQ multiplex PCR, the TCRdb table keeps only in-frame clones and is missing some. Among 220,000 or so clones listed, approximately 80% were seen once. The rearrangement joins TRBV29-1 to TRBJ2-7; perhaps TRBD1 as D (5 bases). Sequenced material: PBMCs. The receptor was derived from a man aged 50-60 years in good health and CMV-seronegative. For the CDR3, the DNA is TGCAGCGTCTCCGACAGACTTTCTTCCTACGAGCAGTACTTC. Translated, it gives CSVSDRLSSYEQYF.